This T cell receptor (beta chain) is from a study of T cells expressing NK-cell markers. On the study more broadly: The study drew TCR beta repertoires from sorted CD3+CD56+NKG2C+, CD3+CD56+NKG2C- and CD3+CD56-NKG2C+ T cells.

The CDR3 spans 14 residues. Germline values: CDR1 MNHEY, CDR2 SMNVEV (reference sequence). From the 5' RACE reads, TCRdb lists one entry per CDR3 protein and no DNA. This sample's table reports about 430,000 distinct CDR3 sequences. Specimen: blood T cells: a sorted CD56 or NKG2C T cell subset, CD4+ or CD8+ T cells, or bulk PBMC T cells (not recorded which). V gene TRBV27 combines with J gene TRBJ2-3; TCRdb picks TRBD1, but there is no DNA to check that call. This TCR came from a woman in her forties or fifties in good health. The CDR3 loop is CASSLARWGDTQYF.